The 2 T cell receptor beta chains below all came from one sample that was sequenced in a study of T cells in Graves' hyperthyroidism and ophthalmopathy. Amplified regions were TCR beta CDR3 sequences from RNA transcripts. First-round RT-PCR with HTBI primers amplified the TCR CDR3 region. MiXCR, applied by TCRdb to the multiplex PCR reads, yields one record per CDR3 protein. The profile covers a few hundred thousand distinct CDR3 sequences, with around 15% appearing a single time and around 32% taken by the ten largest. Sample: blood. These TCRs come from a woman in her 40s with Graves' ophthalmopathy.

This clonotype appeared many times. In nucleotides, the CDR3 is TGTGCCAGCAGCTTAGCCCAGGGGGGGCCATATGGCTACACCTTC. This gives the protein CASSLAQGGPYGYTF. This chain links TRBV7-9 with TRBJ1-2, with 7 positions matching TRBD1. Germline V gene lookup returns CDR1 SEHNR and CDR2 FQNEAQ (reference sequence). The CDR3 contains 15 residues. The J segment lost 5 bases and the V segment lost 0 bases, leaving 6 bases of the junction unmatched.

This clonotype was picked up many times. The CDR3 protein is CASSASFSGANEQFF. The CDR3 DNA reads as TGTGCCAGCAGTGCATCTTTCTCAGGGGCCAATGAGCAGTTCTTC. This chain joins TRBV6-1 and TRBJ2-1; D perhaps matches TRBD1 (6 bases). Germline CDR1 reads MNHNS; CDR2 reads SASEGT. Trimming stripped 4 bases from V and 6 bases from J, with 16 bases between. The CDR3 loop spans 15 amino acids.